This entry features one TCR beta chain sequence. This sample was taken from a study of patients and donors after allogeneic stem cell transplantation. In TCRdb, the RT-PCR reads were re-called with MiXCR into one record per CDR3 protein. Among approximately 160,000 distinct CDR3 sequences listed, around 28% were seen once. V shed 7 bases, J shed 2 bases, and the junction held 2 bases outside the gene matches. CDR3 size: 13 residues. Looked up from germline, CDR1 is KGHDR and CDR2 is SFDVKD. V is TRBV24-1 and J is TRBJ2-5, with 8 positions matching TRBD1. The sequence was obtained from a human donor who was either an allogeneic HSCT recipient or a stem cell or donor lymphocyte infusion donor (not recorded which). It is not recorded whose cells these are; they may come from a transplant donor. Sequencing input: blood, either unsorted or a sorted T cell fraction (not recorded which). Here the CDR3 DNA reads TGTGCCACCAGCGACAGGGGTCAAGAGACCCAGTACTTC. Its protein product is CATSDRGQETQYF.